This T cell receptor (beta chain) was found in a study of blood T cells in healthy people across ages. Whole-study findings and limits: Calculation of diversity from one million T cells yielded estimates considered to be underestimates.

The sample holds a few counts of this clonotype. The antigen is not known. V was pared by 1 base and J by 3 bases, with 6 bases between. The CDR3 is 13 amino acids. The V gene's germline CDR1 is SGHDN and CDR2 FVKESK. Then a second PCR, running about 6 to 12 cycles, was carried out with a sample-barcoded 5' primer and a J-beta primer mix. Via MiXCR, TCRdb re-called the 5' RACE reads, giving one row per CDR3 protein. This table has some 880,000 distinct CDR3 sequences, 30% to 45% appearing once. The TCR originated in a man between 18 and 29 years old in good health. Sequencing was performed on blood. The V gene is TRBV14, the J gene TRBJ1-1; D gene uncertain. The CDR3 sequence is CASSQARYTEAFF. The CDR3 nucleotides are TGTGCCAGCAGCCAAGCCAGGTACACTGAAGCTTTCTTT.